The next 7 T cell receptor beta chains were all read from a single sample in a study of T-cell reconstitution after alpha-beta-depleted transplantation in children (dated by TCRdb to about 2016). The method was PCR. Sequencing was carried out with an Illumina HiSeq 2500. Molecular barcoding was employed in the preparation of TCR libraries, with unique molecular identifiers being used to normalize TCRbeta repertoire quantification. The public reads were reanalyzed by TCRdb: fastp trimming at Q25, MiXCR alignment, in-frame beta chains only. Here each entry gathers all rows of one CDR3 protein and keeps the most common genes and DNA. This sample lists thousands of distinct CDR3 sequences; approximately 19% were detected once. Roughly 50% of the sample belongs to the ten largest clones. This sample's treatment or condition label indicates: allogeneic hematopoietic cell transplantation with graft depleted of TCRalphabeta T cells and CD19 B cells.

The sample here was PBMCs, mostly from graft donor cells, taken 180 days after TCRalphabeta/CD19-depleted stem cell transplant. These receptors were obtained from a male patient aged 2-9 years who had a stem cell transplant for acute lymphoblastic leukemia, so the T cells may come from the graft donor.

This clonotype appeared many times. The CDR3 DNA follows: TGTGCCAGCAGCCGTGTCCCCCACAGCTCCACAGATACGCAGTATTTT. This sequence encodes CASSRVPHSSTDTQYF. The chain recombines TRBV11-3 with TRBJ2-3; D ambiguous. Germline V CDR1 and CDR2: SGHNT, YENEEA. The CDR3 has 16 residues. V was shortened by 5 bases and J by 2 bases, with 17 bases between the two germline ends. The full variable domain, with the rest looked up from reference TRBV11-3 and TRBJ2-3, is EAGVVQSPRYKIIEKKQPVAFWCNPISGHNTLYWYLQNLGQGPELLIRYENEEAVDDSQLPKDRFSAERLKGVDSTLKIQPAELGDSAVYLCASSRVPHSSTDTQYFGPGTRLTVL.

This clonotype was recorded many times. This chain uses TRBV11-2 with TRBJ2-1, with 7 bases fitting TRBD1. The CDR3 consists of 14 residues. The germline gives CDR1 SGHAT, CDR2 FQNNGV. J gave up 3 bases and V 5 bases, and 4 bases lay outside the gene matches. The CDR3 loop reads CASSRDRDYNEQFF. In DNA form, the CDR3 reads TGTGCCAGCAGCCGCGACAGGGACTACAATGAGCAGTTCTTC.

This clonotype has a count of ten or more. The chain has TRBV28 and TRBJ1-1, with D perhaps TRBD1 (5 bases). The CDR3 loop spans 14 amino acids. The germline V and J ends were trimmed by 8 bases and 1 base, with 14 bases remaining between them. The germline V gene encodes CDR1 MDHEN and CDR2 SYDVKM. DNA for the CDR3: TGTGCCAGCGGCGACCGGGGCACGAACACTGAAGCTTTCTTT. It encodes CASGDRGTNTEAFF.

This clonotype appeared many times. The V and J genes are TRBV5-1 and TRBJ2-2; a weak D match, TRBD1 (6 bases). Trimming left V 4 bases short and J 6 bases short, with 13 bases between. Germline CDR1 SGHRS, CDR2 YFSETQ. This CDR3 has 14 amino acids. This CDR3 is CASSPPPGAGELFF. The CDR3, as DNA: TGCGCCAGCAGCCCCCCTCCAGGGGCCGGGGAGCTGTTTTTT.

This clonotype was counted ten times or more. The rearrangement links TRBV5-1 to TRBJ2-4; 8 bases fit TRBD1. This CDR3 spans 13 amino acids. V trimming: 4 bases; J trimming: 7 bases; junction bases outside the gene matches: 4. Germline values: CDR1 SGHRS, CDR2 YFSETQ. The CDR3 here is CASSTRQGNIQYF. The CDR3 nucleotides are TGCGCCAGCAGCACCCGACAGGGGAACATTCAGTACTTC.

Note on this clonotype: This could be a read error, since a much larger clone is one nucleotide away. V gene TRBV10-3 combines with J gene TRBJ1-1; no clear D. Germline V gene lookup returns CDR1 ENHRY and CDR2 SYGVKD. The CDR3 has 14 amino acids. The CDR3 DNA is TGTTCCATCAAAGAAGCCGGAGAGAACACTGAAGCTTTCTTT. This translates into CSIKEAGENTEAFF.

The chain uses TRBV5-1 and TRBJ1-5; the D gene is possibly TRBD1 (6 bases). The length of the CDR3 is 14 residues. The germline V gene encodes CDR1 SGHRS and CDR2 YFSETQ. V lost 3 bases and J 7 bases, leaving 14 bases between the germline ends. The CDR3: CASSSTGYGQPQHF. The DNA of the CDR3 is TGCGCCAGCAGCTCCACAGGGTATGGCCAGCCCCAGCATTTT.